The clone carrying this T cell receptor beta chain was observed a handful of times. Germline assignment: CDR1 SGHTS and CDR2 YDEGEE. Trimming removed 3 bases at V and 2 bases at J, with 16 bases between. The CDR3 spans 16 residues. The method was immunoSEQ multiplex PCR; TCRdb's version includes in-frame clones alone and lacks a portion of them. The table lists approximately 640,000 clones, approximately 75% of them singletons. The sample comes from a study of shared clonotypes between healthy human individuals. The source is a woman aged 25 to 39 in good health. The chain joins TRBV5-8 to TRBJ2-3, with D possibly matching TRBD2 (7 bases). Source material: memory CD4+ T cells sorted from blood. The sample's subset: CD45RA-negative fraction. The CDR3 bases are TGTGCCAGCAGCTGGGGGCGGGAGTTGGTCACAGATACGCAGTATTTT. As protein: CASSWGRELVTDTQYF.